The clone carrying this T cell receptor (beta chain) came up once. The V end lost 3 bases, the J end lost 8 bases, and 13 bases lay between the germline ends. Germline CDR1 and CDR2: MNHNS and SASEGT. This CDR3 is 13 amino acids long. TCRdb's copy holds only in-frame clones and misses some; the assay was immunoSEQ multiplex PCR. The sample includes a few hundred thousand clones, around 88% seen only once; the top ten take 6.9%. This specimen belongs to a study of blood T cell repertoires in COVID-19. Input material: peripheral blood. The receptor was derived from a woman in her twenties or thirties who had recovered from COVID-19. This chain links TRBV6-1 with TRBJ1-2, with a tentative D call TRBD1 (5 bases). The CDR3 sequence: CASSDIWGGGYTF. The CDR3 nucleotides are TGTGCCAGCAGTGACATTTGGGGGGGAGGCTACACCTTC.